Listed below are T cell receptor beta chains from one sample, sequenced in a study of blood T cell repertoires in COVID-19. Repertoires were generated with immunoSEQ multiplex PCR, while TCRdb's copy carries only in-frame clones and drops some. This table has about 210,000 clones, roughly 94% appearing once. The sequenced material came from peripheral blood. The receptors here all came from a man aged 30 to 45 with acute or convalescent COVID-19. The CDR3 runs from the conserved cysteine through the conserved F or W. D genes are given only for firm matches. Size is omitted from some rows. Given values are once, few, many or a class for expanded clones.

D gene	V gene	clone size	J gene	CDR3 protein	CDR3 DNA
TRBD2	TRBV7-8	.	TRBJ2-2	CASSPSGILKSGELFF	TGTGCCAGCAGCCCGAGCGGGATCTTAAAATCCGGGGAGCTGTTTTTT
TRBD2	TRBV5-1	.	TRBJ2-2	CASSSRLPGLAGSGELFF	TGCGCCAGCAGCTCGAGACTACCGGGACTAGCGGGATCCGGGGAGCTGTTTTTT
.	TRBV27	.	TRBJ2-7	CASSLALTYEQYF	TGTGCCAGCAGTTTAGCCCTAACCTACGAGCAGTACTTC
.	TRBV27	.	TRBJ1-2	CASSTGGRNYGYTF	TGTGCCTCCTCAACCGGAGGAAGAAACTATGGCTACACCTTC
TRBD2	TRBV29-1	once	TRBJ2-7	CSVEGGRFYEQYF	TGCAGCGTTGAAGGCGGGAGGTTCTACGAGCAGTACTTC
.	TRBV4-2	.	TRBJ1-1	CASSQDRGGTEAFF	TGTGCCAGCAGCCAAGATCGGGGAGGCACTGAAGCTTTCTTT
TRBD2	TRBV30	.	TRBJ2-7	CAWSTTSARSGEQYF	TGTGCCTGGAGTACAACTAGCGCCCGATCGGGCGAGCAGTACTTC
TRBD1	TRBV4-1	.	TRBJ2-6	CASSQGSGTAYSGANVLTF	TGCGCCAGCAGCCAAGGCTCGGGGACAGCATACTCTGGGGCCAACGTCCTGACTTTC
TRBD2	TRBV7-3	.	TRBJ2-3	CASSSRLAGGTDTQYF	TGTGCCAGCAGTTCTAGACTAGCGGGGGGCACAGATACGCAGTATTTT
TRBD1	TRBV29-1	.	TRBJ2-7	CSVATQTGPYEQYF	TGCAGCGTCGCTACTCAGACAGGGCCCTACGAGCAGTACTTC
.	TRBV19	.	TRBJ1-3	CASSNLQSSSGNTIYF	TGTGCCAGTAGTAACTTACAGTCGAGCTCTGGAAACACCATATATTTT
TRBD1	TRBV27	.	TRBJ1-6	CASSYTGASYNSPLHF	TGTGCCAGCAGTTACACAGGGGCCTCCTATAATTCACCCCTCCACTTT
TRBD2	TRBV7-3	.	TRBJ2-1	CASSPRLAGVHEQFF	TGTGCCAGCAGCCCGCGACTAGCGGGAGTCCATGAGCAGTTCTTC
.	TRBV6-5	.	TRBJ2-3	CASSYEGGYTDTQYF	TGTGCCAGCAGTTACGAGGGTGGGTACACAGATACGCAGTATTTT
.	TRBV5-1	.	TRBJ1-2	CASSLRGVGINYGYTF	TGCGCCAGCAGCTTGAGGGGTGTTGGGATAAACTATGGCTACACCTTC
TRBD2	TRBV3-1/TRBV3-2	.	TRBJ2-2	CASSPLAGTGELFF	TGTGCCAGCAGCCCGCTAGCGGGAACCGGGGAGCTGTTTTTT
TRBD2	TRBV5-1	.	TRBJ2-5	CASSPRPSGVQETQYF	TGCGCCAGCAGCCCGCGGCCTAGCGGGGTACAAGAGACCCAGTACTTC
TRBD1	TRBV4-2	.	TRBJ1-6	CASSQTGGISPLHF	TGTGCCAGCAGCCAAACAGGGGGCATCTCACCCCTCCACTTT
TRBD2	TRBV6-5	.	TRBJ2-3	CASRLGGGASGTQYF	TGTGCCAGCAGGCTCGGCGGGGGGGCCTCTGGTACGCAGTATTTT
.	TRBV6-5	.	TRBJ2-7	CASSLPGSYEQYF	TGTGCCAGCTCGCTTCCGGGATCCTACGAGCAGTACTTC
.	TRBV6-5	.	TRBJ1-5	CASSSRAIGAQHF	TGTGCCAGCAGTTCCAGAGCCATCGGGGCCCAGCATTTT
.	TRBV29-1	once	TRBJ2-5	CSAGQQETQYF	TGCAGCGCCGGACAGCAAGAGACCCAGTACTTC
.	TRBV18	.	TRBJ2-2	CASSPVDSDTGELFF	TGTGCCAGCTCACCAGTGGACAGCGACACCGGGGAGCTGTTTTTT
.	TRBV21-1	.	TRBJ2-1	CASSTPGGLYNEQFF	TGTGCCAGCAGCACCCCAGGGGGCCTGTACAATGAGCAGTTCTTC
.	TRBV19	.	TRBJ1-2	CASSMDLRGRRYGYTF	TGTGCCAGTAGTATGGACCTCAGGGGAAGAAGGTATGGCTACACCTTC
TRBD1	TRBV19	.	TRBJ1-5	CASSTPGQGKVQPQHF	TGTGCCAGTAGTACCCCGGGACAGGGGAAGGTGCAGCCCCAGCATTTT